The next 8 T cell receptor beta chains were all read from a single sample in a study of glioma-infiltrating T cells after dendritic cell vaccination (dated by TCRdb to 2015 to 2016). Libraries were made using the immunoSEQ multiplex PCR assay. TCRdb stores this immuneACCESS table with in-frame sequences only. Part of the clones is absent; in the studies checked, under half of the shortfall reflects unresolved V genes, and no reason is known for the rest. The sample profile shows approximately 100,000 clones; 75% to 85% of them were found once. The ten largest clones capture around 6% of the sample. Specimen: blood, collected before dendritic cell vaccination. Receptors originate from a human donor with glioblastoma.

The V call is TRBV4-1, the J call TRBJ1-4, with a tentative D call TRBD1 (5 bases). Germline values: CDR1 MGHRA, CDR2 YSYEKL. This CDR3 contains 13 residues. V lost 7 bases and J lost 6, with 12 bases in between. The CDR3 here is CASTPDIHEKLFF. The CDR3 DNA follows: TGCGCCAGCACTCCGGACATCCATGAAAAACTGTTTTTT.

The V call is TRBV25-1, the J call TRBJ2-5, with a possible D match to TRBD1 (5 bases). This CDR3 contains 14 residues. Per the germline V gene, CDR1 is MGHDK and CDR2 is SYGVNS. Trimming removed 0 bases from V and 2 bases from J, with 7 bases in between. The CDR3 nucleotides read TGTGCCAGCAGTGAATACAGGGTGCAAGAGACCCAGTACTTC. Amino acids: CASSEYRVQETQYF.

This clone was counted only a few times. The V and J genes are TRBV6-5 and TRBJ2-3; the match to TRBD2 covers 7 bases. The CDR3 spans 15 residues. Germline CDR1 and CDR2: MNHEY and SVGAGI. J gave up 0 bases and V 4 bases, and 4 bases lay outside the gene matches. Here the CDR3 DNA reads TGTGCCAGCAGTTTACTAGCGAGTAGCACAGATACGCAGTATTTT. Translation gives CASSLLASSTDTQYF.

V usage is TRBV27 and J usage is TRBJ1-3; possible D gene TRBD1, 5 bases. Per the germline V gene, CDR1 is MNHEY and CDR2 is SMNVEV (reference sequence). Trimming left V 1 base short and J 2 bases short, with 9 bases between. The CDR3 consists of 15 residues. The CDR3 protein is CASSLYPGTGNTIYF. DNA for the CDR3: TGTGCCAGCAGTTTATACCCAGGGACTGGAAACACCATATATTTT.

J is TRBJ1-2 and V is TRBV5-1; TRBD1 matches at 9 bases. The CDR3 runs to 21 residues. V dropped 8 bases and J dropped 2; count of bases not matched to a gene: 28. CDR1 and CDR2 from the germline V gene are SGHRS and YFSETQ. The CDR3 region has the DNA TGCGCCAGAAAGTGGCTGGATTATGTGGGTACAGGGGGCTTGGGGAACTATGGCTACACCTTC. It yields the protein CARKWLDYVGTGGLGNYGYTF.

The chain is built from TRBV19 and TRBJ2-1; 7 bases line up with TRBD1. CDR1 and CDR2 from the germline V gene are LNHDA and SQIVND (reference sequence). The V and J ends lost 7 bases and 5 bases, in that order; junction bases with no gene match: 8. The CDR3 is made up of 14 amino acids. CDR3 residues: CASTRGPAHNEQFF. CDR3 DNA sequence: TGTGCCAGTACAAGGGGGCCCGCTCACAATGAGCAGTTCTTC. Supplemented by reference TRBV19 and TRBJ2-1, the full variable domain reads DGGITQSPKYLFRKEGQNVTLSCEQNLNHDAMYWYRQDPGQGLRLIYYSQIVNDFQKGDIAEGYSVSREKKESFPLTVTSAQKNPTAFYLCASTRGPAHNEQFFGPGTRLTVL.

The DNA of the CDR3 is TGCAGCGTTGAAGATCGGGGGGTCCTCTATGGCTACACCTTC. The encoded protein is CSVEDRGVLYGYTF. V gene TRBV29-1 combines with J gene TRBJ1-2, with TRBD1 as a possible D gene (5 bases). The V end was cut by 0 bases, the J end by 4 bases, with 12 bases between. Germline loops: CDR1 SQVTM, CDR2 ANQGSEA. This CDR3 contains 14 residues. Looking up the rest from reference TRBV29-1 and TRBJ1-2 gives the full variable domain: SAVISQKPSRDICQRGTSLTIQCQVDSQVTMMFWYRQQPGQSLTLIATANQGSEATYESGFVIDKFPISRPNLTFSTLTVSNMSPEDSSIYLCSVEDRGVLYGYTFGSGTRLTVV.

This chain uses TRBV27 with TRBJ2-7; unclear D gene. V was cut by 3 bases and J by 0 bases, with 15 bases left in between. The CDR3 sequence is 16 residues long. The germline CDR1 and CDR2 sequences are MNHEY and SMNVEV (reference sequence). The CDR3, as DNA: TGTGCCAGCAGTTTTTTTCCTTCCTCTAGCTCCTACGAGCAGTACTTC. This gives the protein CASSFFPSSSSYEQYF.